This is a list of T cell receptor beta chains from one sample in a study of blood T cell repertoires in COVID-19. TCRdb keeps only in-frame clones here, not all; method: immunoSEQ multiplex PCR. The sample records 130,000 to 150,000 clones, 75% to 85% being singletons. The specimen sequenced was peripheral blood. Receptors originate from a man in his fifties or sixties with active or convalescent COVID-19. Both conserved end residues are trimmed from each CDR3.

v_gene | CDR3aa
TRBV7-2 | ASSDPIRGYGYT
TRBV9 | ASSGSGGNTGELF
TRBV28 | ASRTGGPGNTIY
TRBV7-2 | ASSHGSGLAGGRTGELF
TRBV4-3 | ASSQEDRGSNTGELF
TRBV29-1 | SANRGLGYT
TRBV7-9 | ASSPPMKDRARSSPLH
TRBV30 | AWSPYDRGRNIQY
TRBV6-5 | ASSYMRGRTDTQY
TRBV6-5 | ASSSTYNQPQH
TRBV6-2/TRBV6-3 | ASSYSTGRNQPQH
TRBV4-3 | ASSQARTAYNSPLH
TRBV15 | ATSPGQGFSYEQY
TRBV19 | ASSIRQGRRNTEAF
TRBV25-1 | ATSWFSSGNTIY
TRBV5-1 | ASSLGPGTYEQY
TRBV7-7 | ASSDTRSGNEQF
TRBV10-1 | ASRGTLNTEAF
TRBV5-4 | ASSTPDRDYNSPLH
TRBV11-3 | ASSLDLRGRYGYT
TRBV4-3 | ASSQESQGNNSPLH
TRBV5-1 | ASSLPRGRDNSPLH
TRBV5-5 | ASSHRLAPNEQF
TRBV6-2/TRBV6-3 | ASSPSVGGMNTEAF
TRBV6-2/TRBV6-3 | ASSYGDAEAF
TRBV10-1 | ASSEYQGSKTQY
TRBV3-1/TRBV3-2 | ASLPGTTNTGELF
TRBV6-5 | ASSYQGEGEQF
TRBV27 | ASSLAGTGVYGYT
TRBV19 | ASSDIIVRGQPQH
TRBV7-2 | ASSLGELAKNIQY
TRBV5-1 | ASSPGTGGGETQY
TRBV6-5 | ASGDTGSYGYT
TRBV5-6 | ASSPRGLTEAF
TRBV4-3 | ASSQDWGRWANVLT
TRBV19 | ASMVGWGQNTGELF
TRBV7-8 | ASSSSPLSASPADTQY
TRBV5-3 | ARTLVAGERINEKLF
TRBV24-1 | ATSDFADRGPRTDTQY
TRBV10-3 | AIRGEASNTEAF
TRBV29-1 | SVGQGHTDTQY
TRBV6-2/TRBV6-3 | ASSSPTGRSEKLF
TRBV11-2 | ASSLRVSSYNEQF
TRBV6-5 | ASGVPGQGYYGYT
TRBV6-6 | ASSRDRGTYGYT
TRBV19 | ASLQGRGGYT
TRBV19 | ASSPRGTGRGIAKNIQY
TRBV6-6 | ASSYDRGKGSYGYT
TRBV18 | ASSPQGAANEKLF
TRBV14 | ASSQDHAQAWEKLF
TRBV6-2/TRBV6-3 | ASSFSTATNEKLF
TRBV7-2 | ASSSLGTGGEKLF
TRBV2 | ASSVDRGWETQY
TRBV5-1 | ASSFQINTEAF
TRBV14 | ASSQVTGPTANYGYT
TRBV18 | ASSPPQGGTYGYT
TRBV5-6 | ASSFLGQLAEQY
TRBV7-2 | ATSRAGVRETQY
TRBV19 | ASSTLRASGYQETQY